The present T cell receptor beta chain was sequenced within a study of blood T cell repertoires in COVID-19 (dated by TCRdb to 2018 to 2021). Study-wide context: Samples covering the acute and convalescent phases of COVID-19 were provided by collaborators in the United States, Italy and Spain. The prospective study material was composed of cDNA or gDNA derived from T cells, B-cell-depleted T cells, or PBMCs. Deeply sampled blood TCRbeta repertoires from subjects exposed to, actively infected with, or recovered from COVID-19 were included in the dataset. The repertoires were released in a freely available public database intended as a resource for research on the immune response to SARS-CoV-2. The samples were drawn from two sources: the first 160 participants of the ongoing ImmuneRACE study, and 1,200 or so subjects contributed by 6 global collaborators. A de-identified subject ID, COVID-19 status, age in years and sex were almost always included in the sample metadata. HLA class I and class II types, where available, came from metadata supplied by the sample provider rather than from assay-based typing. Points the paper makes about the study in general: How much clinical and demographic metadata was included differed by source and by participant, and the metadata was provided uncurated.

TCRbeta CDR3 regions were amplified from genomic DNA using the immunoSEQ Assay, a bias-controlled multiplex PCR. On the study's bioinformatics: The number of nucleated cells in each sample was estimated from the amplification of reference gene primers within the assay. To quantify the absolute abundance of each unique TCRbeta CDR3 rearrangement, sequence reads were collapsed and filtered. For each sample, productive Simpson clonality was calculated as the square root of Simpson's diversity index over productive rearrangements. What TCRdb holds here is the immuneACCESS table cut down to in-frame rearrangements. Part of the clones is not present; checked against another copy, under half of the missing clones reflect an unresolved V gene, and the others are unexplained. That table gives V, J and clone size, and the DNA gave D and trimming. The sample table holds about 400,000 clones, of which 70% to 90% were seen once. The ten largest make up 0.95% to 1.5% of the sample.

For this clone: The antigen it recognizes is unknown. Base qualities were left out, and no much larger clone turns up one base away.

Whole blood was collected in K2EDTA tubes by collaborating institutions according to the institutions' own protocols. For TCRbeta analysis, collaborators shipped samples in one of three forms: frozen whole blood, isolated PBMCs, or DNA extracted from either of those sample types. Taken from the germline V gene, the CDR1 and CDR2 loops are SGHTA and FQGTGA. The CDR3 measures 14 amino acids from cysteine to phenylalanine. The retained sequence is limited to the CDR3, 42 bases, with the frame set at the first base. V and J lose 5 bases and 3 bases, and a span of 11 bases separates them. The origin of this receptor is a man aged 40-49 years with acute or convalescent COVID-19. Source material: peripheral blood. The chain is made from TRBV7-3 and TRBJ2-1; no D gene can be assigned with confidence. The CDR3 protein is CASSPASNYNEQFF. The DNA sequence is as follows: TGTGCCAGCAGCCCCGCCTCTAACTACAATGAGCAGTTCTTC.